The T cell receptor beta chain under discussion was sequenced for a study of blood T cell repertoires in COVID-19 (dated by TCRdb to 2019 to 2021). Regarding the study in general: Samples from collaborators originated in the United States, Italy and Spain and spanned both the acute and convalescent phases of COVID-19. The prospective study material was composed of cDNA or gDNA derived from T cells, B-cell-depleted T cells, or PBMCs. The dataset comprised deeply sampled blood TCRbeta repertoires from subjects exposed to, actively infected with, or recovered from COVID-19. The repertoires were released in a freely available public database intended as a resource for research on the immune response to SARS-CoV-2. The samples were drawn from two sources: the first 160 participants of the ongoing ImmuneRACE study, and some 1,300 subjects contributed by 6 global collaborators. Sample metadata almost always included a de-identified subject ID, COVID-19 status, age in years and sex. Where available, HLA class I and class II types were taken from metadata supplied by the sample provider and were not determined by assay-based typing. Summary of the overall study and its limitations: Clinical and demographic metadata were provided uncurated, with the amount varying by source and participant.

Collaborating institutions collected whole blood in K2EDTA tubes following their own protocols. For TCRbeta analysis, collaborator samples were shipped as frozen whole blood, as isolated PBMCs, or as DNA extracted from either sample type. TCRbeta CDR3 regions were amplified from genomic DNA by means of the immunoSEQ Assay, a bias-controlled multiplex PCR. Regarding the original processing steps: Nucleated cell counts per sample were estimated from amplification of reference gene primers within the assay. Sequence reads were collapsed and filtered to measure the absolute abundance of every unique TCRbeta CDR3 rearrangement. Productive Simpson clonality was computed per sample as the square root of Simpson's diversity index over productive rearrangements. TCRdb holds this immuneACCESS table with in-frame rearrangements only. Some clones are missing; in checked studies, unresolved V genes explain under half, and the rest has no known cause. V, J and clone size are taken as reported in that table, and D and trimming were inferred from the DNA itself. A total of roughly 80,000 clones appear in this sample, about 88% of them only once. The ten most abundant clones make up approximately 9.7% of the sample.

As to this clone: What this receptor recognizes is not known. No clone much larger than this one lies a single base away; base qualities are absent.

The sequenced sample consisted of peripheral blood. This clonotype was obtained from a human donor in a cohort sampled during active COVID-19.

For the CDR3, the sequence is CSVGQGQETQYF. The DNA sequence is as follows: TGCAGCGTTGGACAGGGGCAGGAGACCCAGTACTTC. The sequence links TRBV29-1 to TRBJ2-5; TRBD1 fits 8 bases in the junction. V trim: 4 bases; J trim: 5 bases; unmatched bases: 3. The CDR3 contains 12 residues, cysteine and phenylalanine counted. Of all the DNA, just the CDR3 is kept, 36 bases in frame from base 1. CDR1 and CDR2, per the germline V gene, are SQVTM and ANQGSEA.